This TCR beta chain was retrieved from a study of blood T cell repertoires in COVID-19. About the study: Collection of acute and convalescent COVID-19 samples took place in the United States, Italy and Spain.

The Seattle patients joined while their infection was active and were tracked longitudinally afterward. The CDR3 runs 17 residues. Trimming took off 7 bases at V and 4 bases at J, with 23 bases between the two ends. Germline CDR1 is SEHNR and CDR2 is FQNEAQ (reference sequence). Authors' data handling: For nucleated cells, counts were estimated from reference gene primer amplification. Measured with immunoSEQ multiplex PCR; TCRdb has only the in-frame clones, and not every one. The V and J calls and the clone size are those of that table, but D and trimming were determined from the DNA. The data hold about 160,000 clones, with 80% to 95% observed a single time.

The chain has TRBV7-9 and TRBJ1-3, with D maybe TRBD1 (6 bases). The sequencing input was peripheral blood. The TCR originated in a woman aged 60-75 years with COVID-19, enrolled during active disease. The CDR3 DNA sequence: TGTGCCAGCATAAACCCCCCAACAACAGGGATAGGAAACACCATATATTTT. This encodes CASINPPTTGIGNTIYF.